This TCR beta chain emerged from a study of blood T cell repertoires in COVID-19. The data were produced by immunoSEQ multiplex PCR, yet TCRdb's version contains in-frame clones alone and is incomplete. The repertoire holds hundreds of thousands of clones, with roughly nine tenths as singletons. This clone has only a few counts. The CDR3 consists of 15 residues. The V and J ends lost 4 bases and 1 base, in that order; junction bases with no gene match: 5. Germline CDR1 reads LGHNA; CDR2 reads YNFKEQ. The specimen was PBMCs or T cells enriched from blood (not recorded which). V usage is TRBV4-2 and J usage is TRBJ2-5, with 8 bases lining up with TRBD2. This receptor was obtained from a woman between 45 and 60 years old in a cohort exposed to, infected with or recovered from COVID-19 (not recorded which). CDR3 sequence reads: CASSPRGTSQETQYF. In DNA form, the CDR3 reads TGTGCCAGCAGCCCTCGAGGGACTAGCCAAGAGACCCAGTACTTC.